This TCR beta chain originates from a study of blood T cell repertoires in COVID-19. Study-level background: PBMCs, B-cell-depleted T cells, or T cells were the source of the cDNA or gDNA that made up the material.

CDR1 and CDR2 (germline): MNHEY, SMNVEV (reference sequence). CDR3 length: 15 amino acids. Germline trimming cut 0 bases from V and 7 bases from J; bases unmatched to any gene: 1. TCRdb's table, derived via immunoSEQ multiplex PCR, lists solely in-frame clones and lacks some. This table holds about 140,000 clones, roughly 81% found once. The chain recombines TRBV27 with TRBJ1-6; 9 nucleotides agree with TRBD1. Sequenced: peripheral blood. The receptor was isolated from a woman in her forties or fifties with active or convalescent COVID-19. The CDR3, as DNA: TGTGCCAGCAGTTTATCCGGGACAGGGAATTCACCCCTCCACTTT. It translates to CASSLSGTGNSPLHF.